This T cell receptor (beta chain) was identified during a study of blood T cell repertoires in COVID-19. Across the whole study: COVID-19 samples collected from the United States, Italy and Spain covered acute and convalescent phases. The cDNA or gDNA used as material had been derived from T cells, B-cell-depleted T cells, or PBMCs.

Only one count was recorded for this clone. Original handling: Amplification of reference gene primers was used by the study to estimate nucleated cell counts. Clones were read by immunoSEQ multiplex PCR, and TCRdb kept only the in-frame ones, dropping some. V and J calls and clone size are given by that table; D and trimming were obtained from the DNA. The sample records about 170,000 clones, about 85% being singletons. Deletions cut 2 bases from V and 7 bases from J, with 11 bases between. Germline V gene data show CDR1 as GTSNPN and CDR2 as SVGIG (reference sequence). The CDR3 length is 12 residues.

The chain is built from TRBV30 and TRBJ1-2; possible D gene TRBD1, 5 bases. The source material was peripheral blood. The origin of this receptor is a human donor with acute or convalescent COVID-19. The donor label of this sample is uncertain. The CDR3 region is CAWSSGGAGYTF. As DNA, the CDR3 is TGTGCCTGGAGTTCGGGGGGAGCTGGCTACACCTTC.